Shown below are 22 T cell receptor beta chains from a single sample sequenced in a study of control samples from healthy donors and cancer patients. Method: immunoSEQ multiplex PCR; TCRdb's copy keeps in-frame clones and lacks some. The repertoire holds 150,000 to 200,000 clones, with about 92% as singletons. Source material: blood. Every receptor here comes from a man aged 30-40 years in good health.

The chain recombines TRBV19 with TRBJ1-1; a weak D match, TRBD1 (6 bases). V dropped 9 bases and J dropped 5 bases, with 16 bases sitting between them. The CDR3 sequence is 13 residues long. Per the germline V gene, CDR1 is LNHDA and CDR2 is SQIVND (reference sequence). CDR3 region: CASKLGGWTEAFF. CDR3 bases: TGTGCCAGCAAACTAGGGGGGTGGACTGAAGCTTTCTTT.

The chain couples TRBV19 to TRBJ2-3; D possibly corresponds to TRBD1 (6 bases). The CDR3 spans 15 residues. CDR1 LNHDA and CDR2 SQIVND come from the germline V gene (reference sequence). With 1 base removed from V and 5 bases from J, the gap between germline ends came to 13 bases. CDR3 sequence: CASSIGDIGIDTQYF. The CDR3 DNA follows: TGTGCCAGTAGTATAGGGGACATCGGGATAGATACGCAGTATTTT.

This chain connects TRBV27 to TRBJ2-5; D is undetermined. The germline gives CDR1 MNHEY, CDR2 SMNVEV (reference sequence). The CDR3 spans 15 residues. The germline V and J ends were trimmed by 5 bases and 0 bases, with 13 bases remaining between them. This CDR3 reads CASSPSTSNQETQYF. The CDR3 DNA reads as TGTGCCAGCAGTCCCTCTACTTCTAACCAAGAGACCCAGTACTTC.

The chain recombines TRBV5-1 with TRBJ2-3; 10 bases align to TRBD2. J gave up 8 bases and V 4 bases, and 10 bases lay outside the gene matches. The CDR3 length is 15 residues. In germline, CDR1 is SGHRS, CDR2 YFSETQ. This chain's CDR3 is CASSVSGGFTGTQYF. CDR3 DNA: TGCGCCAGCAGCGTTAGCGGGGGGTTCACTGGTACGCAGTATTTT.

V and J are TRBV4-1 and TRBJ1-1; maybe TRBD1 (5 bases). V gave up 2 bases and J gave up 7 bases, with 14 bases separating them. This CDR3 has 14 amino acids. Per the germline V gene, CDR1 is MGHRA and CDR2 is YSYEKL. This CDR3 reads CASSQPTRGGEAFF. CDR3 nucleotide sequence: TGCGCCAGCAGCCAACCGACAAGGGGAGGTGAAGCTTTCTTT.

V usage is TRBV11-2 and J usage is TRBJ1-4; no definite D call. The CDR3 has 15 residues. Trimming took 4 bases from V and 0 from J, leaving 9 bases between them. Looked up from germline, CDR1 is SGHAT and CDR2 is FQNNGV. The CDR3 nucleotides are TGTGCCAGCAGCTACACAGCGGCAACTAATGAAAAACTGTTTTTT. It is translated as CASSYTAATNEKLFF. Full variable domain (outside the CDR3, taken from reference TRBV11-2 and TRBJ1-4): EAGVAQSPRYKIIEKRQSVAFWCNPISGHATLYWYQQILGQGPKLLIQFQNNGVVDDSQLPKDRFSAERLKGVDSTLKIQPAKLEDSAVYLCASSYTAATNEKLFFGSGTQLSVL.

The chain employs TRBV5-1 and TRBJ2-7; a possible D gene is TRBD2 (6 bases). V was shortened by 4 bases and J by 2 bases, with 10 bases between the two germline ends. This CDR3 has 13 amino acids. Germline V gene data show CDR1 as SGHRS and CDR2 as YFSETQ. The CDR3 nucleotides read TGCGCCAGCAGCCTGGAGGGCACCTACGAGCAGTACTTC. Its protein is CASSLEGTYEQYF.

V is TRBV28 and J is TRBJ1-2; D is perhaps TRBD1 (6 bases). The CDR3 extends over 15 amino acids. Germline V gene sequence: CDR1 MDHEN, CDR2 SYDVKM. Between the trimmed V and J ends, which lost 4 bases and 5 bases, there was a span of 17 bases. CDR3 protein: CASSSPGGQGYGYTF. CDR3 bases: TGTGCCAGCAGTTCCCCGGGGGGGCAGGGTTATGGCTACACCTTC.

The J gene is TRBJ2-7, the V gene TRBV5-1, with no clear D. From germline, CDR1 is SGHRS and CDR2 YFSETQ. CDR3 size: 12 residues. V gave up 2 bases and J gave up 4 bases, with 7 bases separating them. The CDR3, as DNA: TGCGCCAGCAGCTTTGACCTTTACGAGCAGTACTTC. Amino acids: CASSFDLYEQYF. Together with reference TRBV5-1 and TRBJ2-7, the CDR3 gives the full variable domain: KAGVTQTPRYLIKTRGQQVTLSCSPISGHRSVSWYQQTPGQGLQFLFEYFSETQRNKGNFPGRFSGRQFSNSRSEMNVSTLELGDSALYLCASSFDLYEQYFGPGTRLTVT.

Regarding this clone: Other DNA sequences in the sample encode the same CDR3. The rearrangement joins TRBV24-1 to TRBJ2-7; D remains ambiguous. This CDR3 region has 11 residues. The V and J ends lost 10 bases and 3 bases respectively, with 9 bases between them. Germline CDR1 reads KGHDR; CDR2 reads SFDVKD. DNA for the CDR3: TGTGCCACGTCAGACGGCTACGAGCAGTACTTC. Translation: CATSDGYEQYF.

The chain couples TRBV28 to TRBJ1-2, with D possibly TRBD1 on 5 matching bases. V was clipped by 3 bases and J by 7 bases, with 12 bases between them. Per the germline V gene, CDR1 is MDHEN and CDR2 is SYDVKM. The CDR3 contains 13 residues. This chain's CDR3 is CASSFRGASGYTF. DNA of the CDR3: TGTGCCAGCAGTTTTAGGGGCGCCTCTGGCTACACCTTC.

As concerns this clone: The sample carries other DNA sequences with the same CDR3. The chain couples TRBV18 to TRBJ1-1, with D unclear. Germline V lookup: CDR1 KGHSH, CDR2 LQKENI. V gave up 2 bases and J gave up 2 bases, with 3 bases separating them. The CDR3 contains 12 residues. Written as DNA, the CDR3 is TGTGCCAGCTCACCAGGAAACACTGAAGCTTTCTTT. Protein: CASSPGNTEAFF.

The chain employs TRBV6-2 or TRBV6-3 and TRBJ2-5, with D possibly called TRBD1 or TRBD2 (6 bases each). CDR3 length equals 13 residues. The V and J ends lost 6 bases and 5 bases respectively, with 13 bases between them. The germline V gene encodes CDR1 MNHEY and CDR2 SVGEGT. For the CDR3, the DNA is TGTGCCAGCAGCCAGGGGAGGAGGGAGACCCAGTACTTC. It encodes CASSQGRRETQYF.

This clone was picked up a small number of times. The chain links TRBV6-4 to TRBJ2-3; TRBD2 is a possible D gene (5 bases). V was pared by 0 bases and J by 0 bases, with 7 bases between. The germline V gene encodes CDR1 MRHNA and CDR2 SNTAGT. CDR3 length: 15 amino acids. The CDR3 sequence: CASSDSAGSTDTQYF. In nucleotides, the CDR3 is TGTGCCAGCAGTGACTCGGCGGGTAGCACAGATACGCAGTATTTT.

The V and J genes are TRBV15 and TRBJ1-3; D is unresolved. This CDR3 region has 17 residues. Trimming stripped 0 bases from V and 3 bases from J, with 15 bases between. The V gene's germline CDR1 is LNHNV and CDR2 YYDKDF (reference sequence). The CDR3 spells CATSRDWKPDLGNTIYF. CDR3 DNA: TGTGCCACCAGCAGAGATTGGAAACCAGATCTTGGAAACACCATATATTTT. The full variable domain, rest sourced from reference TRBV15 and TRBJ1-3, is DAMVIQNPRYQVTQFGKPVTLSCSQTLNHNVMYWYQQKSSQAPKLLFHYYDKDFNNEADTPDNFQSRRPNTSFCFLDIRSPGLGDTAMYLCATSRDWKPDLGNTIYFGEGSWLTVV.

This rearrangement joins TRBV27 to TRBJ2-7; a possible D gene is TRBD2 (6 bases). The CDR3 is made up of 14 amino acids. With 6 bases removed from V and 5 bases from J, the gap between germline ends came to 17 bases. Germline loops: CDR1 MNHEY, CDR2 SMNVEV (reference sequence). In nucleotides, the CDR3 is TGTGCCAGCAGGAAGGGACTTCGGGTGAACGAGCAGTACTTC. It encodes CASRKGLRVNEQYF.

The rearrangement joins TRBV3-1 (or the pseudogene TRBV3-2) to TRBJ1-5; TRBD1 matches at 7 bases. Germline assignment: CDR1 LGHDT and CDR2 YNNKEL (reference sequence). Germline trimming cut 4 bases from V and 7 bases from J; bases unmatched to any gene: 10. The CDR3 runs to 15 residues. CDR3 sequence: CASSPSGRGNQPQHF. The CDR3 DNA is TGTGCCAGCAGCCCGTCTGGCAGGGGGAACCAGCCCCAGCATTTT.

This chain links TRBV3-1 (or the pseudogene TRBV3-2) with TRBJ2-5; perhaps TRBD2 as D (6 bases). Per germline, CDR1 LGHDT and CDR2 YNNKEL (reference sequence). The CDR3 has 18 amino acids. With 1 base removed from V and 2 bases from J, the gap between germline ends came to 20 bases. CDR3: CASSQAFRPLAVQETQYF. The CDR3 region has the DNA TGTGCCAGCAGCCAAGCGTTCAGGCCTTTAGCGGTTCAAGAGACCCAGTACTTC.

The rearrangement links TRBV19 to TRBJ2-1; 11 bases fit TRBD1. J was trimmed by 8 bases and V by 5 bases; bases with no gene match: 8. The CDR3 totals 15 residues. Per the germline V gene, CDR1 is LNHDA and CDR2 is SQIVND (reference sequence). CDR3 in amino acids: CASSLDRGLMDEQFF. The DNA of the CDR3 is TGTGCCAGTAGTTTGGACAGGGGGCTAATGGATGAGCAGTTCTTC. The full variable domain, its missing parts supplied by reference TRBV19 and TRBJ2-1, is DGGITQSPKYLFRKEGQNVTLSCEQNLNHDAMYWYRQDPGQGLRLIYYSQIVNDFQKGDIAEGYSVSREKKESFPLTVTSAQKNPTAFYLCASSLDRGLMDEQFFGPGTRLTVL.

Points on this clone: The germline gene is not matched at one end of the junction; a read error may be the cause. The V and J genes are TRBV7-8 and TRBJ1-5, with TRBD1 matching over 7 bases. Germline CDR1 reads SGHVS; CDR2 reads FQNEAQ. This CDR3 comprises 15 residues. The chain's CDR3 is CPSSSADRRNQPQHF. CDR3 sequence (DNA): TGTCCCAGCAGCTCGGCGGACAGGCGCAACCAGCCCCAGCATTTT.

The CDR3, as DNA: TGTGCCAGCAGCTACCCCAGGGGGGGTCCTAATGAAAAACTGTTTTTT. It specifies CASSYPRGGPNEKLFF. The chain combines TRBV6-6 with TRBJ1-4, with TRBD1 identical over 7 bases. Germline CDR1 MNHNY, CDR2 SVGAGI (reference sequence). The trim removed 6 bases at V and 3 bases at J, leaving 10 bases unmatched. The CDR3 is 16 amino acids.

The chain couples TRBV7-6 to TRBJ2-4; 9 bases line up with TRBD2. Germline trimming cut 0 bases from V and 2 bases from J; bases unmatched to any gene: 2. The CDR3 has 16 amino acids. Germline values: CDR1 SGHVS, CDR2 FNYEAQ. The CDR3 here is CASSLASGRTKNIQYF. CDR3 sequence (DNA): TGTGCCAGCAGCTTAGCTAGCGGGAGAACCAAAAACATTCAGTACTTC.